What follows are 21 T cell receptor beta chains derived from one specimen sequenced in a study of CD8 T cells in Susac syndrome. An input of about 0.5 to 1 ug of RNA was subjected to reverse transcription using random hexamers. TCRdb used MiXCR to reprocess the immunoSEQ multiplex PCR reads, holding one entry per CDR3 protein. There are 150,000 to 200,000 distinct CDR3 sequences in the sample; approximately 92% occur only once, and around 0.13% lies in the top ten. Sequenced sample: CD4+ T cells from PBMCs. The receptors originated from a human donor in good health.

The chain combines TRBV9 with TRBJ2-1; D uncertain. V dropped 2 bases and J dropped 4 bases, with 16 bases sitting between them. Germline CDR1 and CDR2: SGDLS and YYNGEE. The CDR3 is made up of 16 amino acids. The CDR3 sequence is CASSVSSGPTYNEQFF. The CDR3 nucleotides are TGTGCCAGCAGCGTCTCGTCAGGTCCGACGTACAATGAGCAGTTCTTC.

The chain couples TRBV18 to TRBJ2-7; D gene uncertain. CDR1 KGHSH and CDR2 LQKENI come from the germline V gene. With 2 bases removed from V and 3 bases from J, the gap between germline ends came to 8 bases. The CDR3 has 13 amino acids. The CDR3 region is CASSPASDYEQYF. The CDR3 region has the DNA TGTGCCAGCTCACCAGCCAGCGACTACGAGCAGTACTTC.

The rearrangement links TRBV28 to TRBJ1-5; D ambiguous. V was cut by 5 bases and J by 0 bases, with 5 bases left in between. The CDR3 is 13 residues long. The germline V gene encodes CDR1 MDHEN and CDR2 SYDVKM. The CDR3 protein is CASSDGSNQPQHF. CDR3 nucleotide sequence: TGTGCCAGCAGTGACGGTAGCAATCAGCCCCAGCATTTT.

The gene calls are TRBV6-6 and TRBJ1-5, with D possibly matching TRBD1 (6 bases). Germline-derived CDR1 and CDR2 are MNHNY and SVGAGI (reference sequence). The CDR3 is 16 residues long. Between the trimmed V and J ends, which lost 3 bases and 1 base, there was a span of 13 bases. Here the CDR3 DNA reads TGTGCCAGCAGTTATCTTCAGGGGACGAGCAATCAGCCCCAGCATTTT. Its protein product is CASSYLQGTSNQPQHF.

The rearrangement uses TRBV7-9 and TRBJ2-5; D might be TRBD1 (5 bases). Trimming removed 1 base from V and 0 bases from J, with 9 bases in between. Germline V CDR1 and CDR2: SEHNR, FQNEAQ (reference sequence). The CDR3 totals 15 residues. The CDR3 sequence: CASSLGQSYQETQYF. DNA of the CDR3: TGTGCCAGCAGCTTAGGACAGTCCTACCAAGAGACCCAGTACTTC.

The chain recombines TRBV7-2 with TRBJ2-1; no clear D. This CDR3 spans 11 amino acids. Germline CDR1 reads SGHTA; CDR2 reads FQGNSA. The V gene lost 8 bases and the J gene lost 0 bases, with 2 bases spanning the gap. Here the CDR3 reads CASDSYNEQFF. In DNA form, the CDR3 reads TGTGCCAGCGACTCCTACAATGAGCAGTTCTTC.

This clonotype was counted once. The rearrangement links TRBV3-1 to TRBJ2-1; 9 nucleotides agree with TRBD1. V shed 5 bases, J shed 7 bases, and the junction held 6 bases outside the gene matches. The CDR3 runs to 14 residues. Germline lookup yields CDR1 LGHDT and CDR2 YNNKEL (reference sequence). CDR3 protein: CASSFQTGGNEQFF. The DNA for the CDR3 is TGTGCCAGCAGCTTCCAGACAGGGGGGAATGAGCAGTTCTTC.

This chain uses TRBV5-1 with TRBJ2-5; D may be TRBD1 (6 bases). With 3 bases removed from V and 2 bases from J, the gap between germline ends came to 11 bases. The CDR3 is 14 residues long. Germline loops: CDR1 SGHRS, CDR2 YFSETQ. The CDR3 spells CASSYGQSQETQYF. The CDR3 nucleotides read TGCGCCAGCAGCTATGGACAGTCTCAAGAGACCCAGTACTTC.

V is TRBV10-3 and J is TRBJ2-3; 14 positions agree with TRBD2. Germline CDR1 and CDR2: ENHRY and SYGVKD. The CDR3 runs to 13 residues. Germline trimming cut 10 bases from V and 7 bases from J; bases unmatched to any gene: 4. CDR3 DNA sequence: TGTGCCACGACTAGCGGGGGGGCAAATACGCAGTATTTT. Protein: CATTSGGANTQYF.

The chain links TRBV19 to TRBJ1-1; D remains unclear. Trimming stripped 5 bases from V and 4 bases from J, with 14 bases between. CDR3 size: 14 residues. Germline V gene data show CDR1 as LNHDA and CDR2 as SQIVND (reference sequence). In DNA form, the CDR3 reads TGTGCCAGTAGTGCTGTGAGGGTCGGCACTGAAGCTTTCTTT. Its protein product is CASSAVRVGTEAFF.

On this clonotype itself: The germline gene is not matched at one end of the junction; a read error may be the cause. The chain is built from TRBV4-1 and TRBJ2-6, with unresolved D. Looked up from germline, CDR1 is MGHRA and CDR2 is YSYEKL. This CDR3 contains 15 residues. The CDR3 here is CASNQPSSGANVLTF. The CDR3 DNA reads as TGCGCCAGCAACCAACCCTCTTCTGGGGCCAACGTCCTGACTTTC.

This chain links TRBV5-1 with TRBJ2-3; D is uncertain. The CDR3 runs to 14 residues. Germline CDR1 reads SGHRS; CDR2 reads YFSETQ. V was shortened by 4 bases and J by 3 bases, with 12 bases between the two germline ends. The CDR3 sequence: CASSINPGTDTQYF. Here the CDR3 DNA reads TGCGCCAGCAGCATCAACCCCGGAACAGATACGCAGTATTTT.

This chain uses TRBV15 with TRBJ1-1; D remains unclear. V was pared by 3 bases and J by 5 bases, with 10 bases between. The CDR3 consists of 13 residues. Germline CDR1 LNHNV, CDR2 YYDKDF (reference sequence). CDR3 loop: CATSSLHETEAFF. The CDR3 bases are TGTGCCACCAGCAGTCTACACGAGACTGAAGCTTTCTTT.

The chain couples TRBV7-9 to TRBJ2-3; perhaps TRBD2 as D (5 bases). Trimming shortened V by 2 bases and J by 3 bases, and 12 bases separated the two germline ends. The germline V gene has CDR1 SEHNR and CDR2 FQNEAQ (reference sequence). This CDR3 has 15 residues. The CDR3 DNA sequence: TGTGCCAGCAGCTTATACAGCGGAGAGACAGATACGCAGTATTTT. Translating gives CASSLYSGETDTQYF.

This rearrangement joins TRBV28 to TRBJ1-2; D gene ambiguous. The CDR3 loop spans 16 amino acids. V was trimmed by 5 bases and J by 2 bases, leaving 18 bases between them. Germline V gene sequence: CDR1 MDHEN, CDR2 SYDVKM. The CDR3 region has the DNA TGTGCCAGCAGTCAGACACCATCGGACGGAAACTATGGCTACACCTTC. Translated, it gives CASSQTPSDGNYGYTF.

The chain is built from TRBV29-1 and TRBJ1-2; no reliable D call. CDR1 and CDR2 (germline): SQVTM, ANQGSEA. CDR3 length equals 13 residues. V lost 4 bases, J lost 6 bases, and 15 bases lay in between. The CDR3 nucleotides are TGCAGCGTTGCTCGGCGACTTACGGATGGCTACACCTTC. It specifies CSVARRLTDGYTF.

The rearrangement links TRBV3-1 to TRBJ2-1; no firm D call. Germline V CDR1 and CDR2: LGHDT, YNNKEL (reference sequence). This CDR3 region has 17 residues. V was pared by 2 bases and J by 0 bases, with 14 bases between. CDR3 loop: CASSQYLLTSSYNEQFF. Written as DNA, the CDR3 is TGTGCCAGCAGCCAATACTTACTTACGAGCTCCTACAATGAGCAGTTCTTC.

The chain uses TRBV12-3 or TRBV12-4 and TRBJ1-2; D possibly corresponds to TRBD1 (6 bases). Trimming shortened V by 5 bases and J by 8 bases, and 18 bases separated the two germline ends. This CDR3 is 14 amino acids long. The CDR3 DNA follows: TGTGCCAGCAGTCCTTCGGGACACCCTATGGGCTACACCTTC. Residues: CASSPSGHPMGYTF.

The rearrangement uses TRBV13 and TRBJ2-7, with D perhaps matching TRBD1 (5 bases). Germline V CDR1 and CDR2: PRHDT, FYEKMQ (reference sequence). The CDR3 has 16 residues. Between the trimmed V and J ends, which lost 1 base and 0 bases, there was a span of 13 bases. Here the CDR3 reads CASSLAAFGASYEQYF. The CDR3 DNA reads TGTGCCAGCAGCTTAGCAGCGTTTGGGGCCTCCTACGAGCAGTACTTC.

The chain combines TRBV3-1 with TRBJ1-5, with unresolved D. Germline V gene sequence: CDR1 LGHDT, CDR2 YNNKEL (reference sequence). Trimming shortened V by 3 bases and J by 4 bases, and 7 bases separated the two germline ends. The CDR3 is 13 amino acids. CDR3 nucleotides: TGTGCCAGCAGCCAGTCGGGGAATCAGCCCCAGCATTTT. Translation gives CASSQSGNQPQHF.

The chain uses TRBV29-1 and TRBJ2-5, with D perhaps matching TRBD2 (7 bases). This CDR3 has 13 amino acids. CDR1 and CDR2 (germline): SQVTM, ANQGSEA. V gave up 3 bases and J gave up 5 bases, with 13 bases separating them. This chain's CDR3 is CSVERGHGETQYF. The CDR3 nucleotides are TGCAGCGTTGAGCGGGGGCATGGGGAGACCCAGTACTTC. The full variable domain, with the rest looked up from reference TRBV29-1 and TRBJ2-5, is SAVISQKPSRDICQRGTSLTIQCQVDSQVTMMFWYRQQPGQSLTLIATANQGSEATYESGFVIDKFPISRPNLTFSTLTVSNMSPEDSSIYLCSVERGHGETQYFGPGTRLLVL.